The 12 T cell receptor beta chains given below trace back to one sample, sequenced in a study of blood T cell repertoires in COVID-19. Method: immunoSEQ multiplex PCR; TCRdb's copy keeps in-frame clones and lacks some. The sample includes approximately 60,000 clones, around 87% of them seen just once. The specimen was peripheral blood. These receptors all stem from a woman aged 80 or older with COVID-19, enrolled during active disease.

The CDR3 loop is CATGQTGEETQYF. CDR3 DNA sequence: TGTGCCACCGGGCAAACCGGGGAGGAGACCCAGTACTTC. The rearrangement joins TRBV24-1 to TRBJ2-5, with a possible D match to TRBD2 (5 bases). Germline assignment: CDR1 KGHDR and CDR2 SFDVKD. V lost 9 bases and J 5 bases, leaving 15 bases between the germline ends. This CDR3 region has 13 residues.

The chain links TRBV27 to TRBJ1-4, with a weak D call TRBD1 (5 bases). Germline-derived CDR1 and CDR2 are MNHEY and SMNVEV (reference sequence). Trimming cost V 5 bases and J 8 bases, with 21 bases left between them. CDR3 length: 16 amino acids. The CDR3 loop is CASSRVGGAQREKLFF. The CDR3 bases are TGTGCCAGCAGTCGCGTCGGGGGTGCTCAACGGGAAAAACTGTTTTTT.

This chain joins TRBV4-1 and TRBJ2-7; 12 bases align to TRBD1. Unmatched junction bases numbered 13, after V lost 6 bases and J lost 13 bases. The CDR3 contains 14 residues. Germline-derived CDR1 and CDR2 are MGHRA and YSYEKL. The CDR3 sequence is CASRQTGGQGARYF. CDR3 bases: TGCGCCAGCAGACAAACCGGGGGACAGGGGGCACGTTACTTC.

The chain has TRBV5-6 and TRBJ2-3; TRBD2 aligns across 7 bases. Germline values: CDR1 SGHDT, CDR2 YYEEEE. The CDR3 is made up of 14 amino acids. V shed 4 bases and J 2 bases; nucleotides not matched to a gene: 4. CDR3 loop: CASSLGGTTDTQYF. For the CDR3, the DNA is TGTGCCAGCAGCCTCGGGGGGACCACAGATACGCAGTATTTT.

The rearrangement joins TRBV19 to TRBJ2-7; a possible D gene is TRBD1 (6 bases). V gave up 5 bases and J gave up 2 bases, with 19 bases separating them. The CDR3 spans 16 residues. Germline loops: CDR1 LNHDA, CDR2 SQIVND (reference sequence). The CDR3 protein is CASSPTSGTTTYEQYF. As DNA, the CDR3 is TGTGCCAGTAGTCCGACTTCCGGGACAACCACCTACGAGCAGTACTTC.

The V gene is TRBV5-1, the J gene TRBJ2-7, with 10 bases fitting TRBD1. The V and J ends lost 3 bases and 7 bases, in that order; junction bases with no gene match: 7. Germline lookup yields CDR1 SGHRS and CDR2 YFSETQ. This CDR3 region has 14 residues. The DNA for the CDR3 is TGCGCCAGCAGCTATAGACAGGGGGCGGGGGAGCAGTACTTC. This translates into CASSYRQGAGEQYF. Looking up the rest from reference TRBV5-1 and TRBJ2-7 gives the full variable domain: KAGVTQTPRYLIKTRGQQVTLSCSPISGHRSVSWYQQTPGQGLQFLFEYFSETQRNKGNFPGRFSGRQFSNSRSEMNVSTLELGDSALYLCASSYRQGAGEQYFGPGTRLTVT.

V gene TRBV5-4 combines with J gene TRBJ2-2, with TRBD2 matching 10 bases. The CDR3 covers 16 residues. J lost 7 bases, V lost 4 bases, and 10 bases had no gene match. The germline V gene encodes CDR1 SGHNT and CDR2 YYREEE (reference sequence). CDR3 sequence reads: CASSHSGGAGGGELFF. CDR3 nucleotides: TGTGCCAGCAGCCACAGCGGGGGGGCCGGAGGCGGGGAGCTGTTTTTT.

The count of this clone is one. The CDR3 region has the DNA TGTGCCAGCAGACGAGGAGGGGGCGGGGTTCAAGCCGGGGAGCTGTTTTTT. Translation: CASRRGGGGVQAGELFF. The chain carries TRBV7-6 and TRBJ2-2; weak D call: TRBD1 (7 bases). V dropped 6 bases and J dropped 6 bases, with 23 bases sitting between them. Per the germline V gene, CDR1 is SGHVS and CDR2 is FNYEAQ. The CDR3 loop spans 17 amino acids.

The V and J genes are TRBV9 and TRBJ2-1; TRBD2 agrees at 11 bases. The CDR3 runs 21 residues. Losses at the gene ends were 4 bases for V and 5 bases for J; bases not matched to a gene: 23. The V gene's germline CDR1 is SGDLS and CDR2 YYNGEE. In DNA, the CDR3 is TGTGCCAGCAGCTCCCCGGGAGCAAACTGGGCTAGCGGGGGGTACAACAATGAGCAGTTCTTC. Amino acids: CASSSPGANWASGGYNNEQFF. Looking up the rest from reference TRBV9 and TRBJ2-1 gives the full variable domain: DSGVTQTPKHLITATGQRVTLRCSPRSGDLSVYWYQQSLDQGLQFLIQYYNGEERAKGNILERFSAQQFPDLHSELNLSSLELGDSALYFCASSSPGANWASGGYNNEQFFGPGTRLTVL.

The CDR3 protein is CASSHGVAPDTQYF. CDR3 DNA sequence: TGTGCCAGCAGCCACGGGGTAGCCCCAGATACGCAGTATTTT. J is TRBJ2-3 and V is TRBV7-9; a weak D match, TRBD2 (5 bases). The CDR3 is made up of 14 amino acids. Germline CDR1 SEHNR, CDR2 FQNEAQ (reference sequence). V was pared by 5 bases and J by 4 bases, with 13 bases between.

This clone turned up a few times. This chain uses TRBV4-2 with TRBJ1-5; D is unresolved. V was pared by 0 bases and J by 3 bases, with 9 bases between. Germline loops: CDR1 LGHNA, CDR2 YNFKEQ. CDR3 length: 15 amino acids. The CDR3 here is CASSQEYGTNQPQHF. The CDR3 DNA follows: TGTGCCAGCAGCCAAGAATACGGTACCAATCAGCCCCAGCATTTT.

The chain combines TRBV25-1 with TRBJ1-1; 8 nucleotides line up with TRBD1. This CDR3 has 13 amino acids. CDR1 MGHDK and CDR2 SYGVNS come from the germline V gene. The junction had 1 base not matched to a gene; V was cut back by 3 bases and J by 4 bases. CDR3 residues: CASSETGVTEAFF. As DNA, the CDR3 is TGTGCCAGCAGTGAGACAGGGGTCACTGAAGCTTTCTTT.